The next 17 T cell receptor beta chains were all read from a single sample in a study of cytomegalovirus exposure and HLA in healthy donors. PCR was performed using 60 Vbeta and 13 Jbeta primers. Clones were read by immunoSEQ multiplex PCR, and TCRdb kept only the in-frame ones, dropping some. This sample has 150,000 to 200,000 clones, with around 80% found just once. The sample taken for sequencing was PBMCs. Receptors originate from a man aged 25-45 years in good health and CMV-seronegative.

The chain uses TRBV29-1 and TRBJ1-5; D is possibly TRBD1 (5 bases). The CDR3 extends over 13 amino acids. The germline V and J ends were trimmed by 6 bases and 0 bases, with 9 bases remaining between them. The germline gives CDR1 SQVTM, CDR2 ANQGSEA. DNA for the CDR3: TGCAGCGTGGGGGGGATTAGCAATCAGCCCCAGCATTTT. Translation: CSVGGISNQPQHF.

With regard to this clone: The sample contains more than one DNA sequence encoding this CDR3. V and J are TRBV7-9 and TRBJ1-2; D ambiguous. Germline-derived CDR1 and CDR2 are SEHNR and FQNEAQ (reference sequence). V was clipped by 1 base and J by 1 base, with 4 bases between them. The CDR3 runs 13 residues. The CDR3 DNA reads TGTGCCAGCAGCTTAGACAGTAACTATGGCTACACCTTC. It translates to CASSLDSNYGYTF.

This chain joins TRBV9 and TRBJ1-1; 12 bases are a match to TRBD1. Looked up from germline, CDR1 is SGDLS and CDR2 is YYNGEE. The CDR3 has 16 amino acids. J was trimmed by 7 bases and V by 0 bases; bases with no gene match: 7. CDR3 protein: CASSVDGTGGGDEAFF. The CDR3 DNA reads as TGTGCCAGCAGCGTAGACGGGACAGGGGGCGGTGATGAAGCTTTCTTT.

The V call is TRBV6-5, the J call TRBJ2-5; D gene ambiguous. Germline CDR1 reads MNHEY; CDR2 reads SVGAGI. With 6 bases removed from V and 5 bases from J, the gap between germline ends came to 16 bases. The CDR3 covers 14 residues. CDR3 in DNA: TGTGCCAGCAGCCCCCCAGGCCTCAGGGAGACCCAGTACTTC. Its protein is CASSPPGLRETQYF.

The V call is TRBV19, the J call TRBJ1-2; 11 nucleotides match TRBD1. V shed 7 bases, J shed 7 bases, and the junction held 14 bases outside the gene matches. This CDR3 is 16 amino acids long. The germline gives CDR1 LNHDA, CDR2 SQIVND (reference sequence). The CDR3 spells CASTTTPGQGVGGYTF. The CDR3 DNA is TGTGCCAGTACCACAACCCCGGGACAGGGGGTGGGTGGCTACACCTTC.

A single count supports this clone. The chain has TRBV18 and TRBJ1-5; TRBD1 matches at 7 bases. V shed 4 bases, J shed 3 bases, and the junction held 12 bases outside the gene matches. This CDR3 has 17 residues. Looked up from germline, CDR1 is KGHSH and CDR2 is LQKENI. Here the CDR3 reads CASSLPMRQGHNQPQHF. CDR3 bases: TGTGCCAGCTCACTACCTATGAGACAGGGCCACAATCAGCCCCAGCATTTT.

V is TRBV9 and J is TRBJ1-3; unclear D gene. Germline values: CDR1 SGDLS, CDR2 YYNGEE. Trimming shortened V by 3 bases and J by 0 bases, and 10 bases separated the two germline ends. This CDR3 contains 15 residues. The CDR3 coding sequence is TGTGCCAGCAGCGAGAACACGTTCTCTGGAAACACCATATATTTT. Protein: CASSENTFSGNTIYF.

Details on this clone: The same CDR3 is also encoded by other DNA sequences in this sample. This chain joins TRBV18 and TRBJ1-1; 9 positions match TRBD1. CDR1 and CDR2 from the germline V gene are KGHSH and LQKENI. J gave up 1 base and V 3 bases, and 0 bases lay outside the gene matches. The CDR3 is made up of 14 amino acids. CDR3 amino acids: CASSPGQGNTEAFF. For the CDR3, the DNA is TGTGCCAGCTCACCGGGACAGGGGAACACTGAAGCTTTCTTT.

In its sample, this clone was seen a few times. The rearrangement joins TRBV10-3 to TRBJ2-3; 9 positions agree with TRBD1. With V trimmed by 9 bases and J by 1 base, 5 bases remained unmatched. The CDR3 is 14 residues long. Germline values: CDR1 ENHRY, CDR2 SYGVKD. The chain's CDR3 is CAISGTGRTDTQYF. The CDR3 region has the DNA TGTGCCATTTCCGGGACAGGGCGCACAGATACGCAGTATTTT.

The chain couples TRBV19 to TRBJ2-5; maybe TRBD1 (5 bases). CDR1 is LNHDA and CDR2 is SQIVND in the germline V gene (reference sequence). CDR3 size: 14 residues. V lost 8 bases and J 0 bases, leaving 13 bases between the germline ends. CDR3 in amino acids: CASHAGQNQETQYF. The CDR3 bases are TGTGCCAGTCATGCAGGGCAAAACCAAGAGACCCAGTACTTC.

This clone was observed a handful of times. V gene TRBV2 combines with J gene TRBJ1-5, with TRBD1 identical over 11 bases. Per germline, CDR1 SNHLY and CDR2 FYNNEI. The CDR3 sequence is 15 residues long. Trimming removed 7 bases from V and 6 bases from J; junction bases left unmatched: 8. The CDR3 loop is CASMRGQGVGQPQHF. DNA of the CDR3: TGTGCCAGCATGAGGGGACAGGGGGTAGGTCAGCCCCAGCATTTT.

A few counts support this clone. The CDR3 sequence: CASSQDSQGIISGYTF. As DNA, the CDR3 is TGCGCCAGCAGCCAAGATTCCCAGGGTATCATCTCTGGCTACACCTTC. V gene TRBV4-1 combines with J gene TRBJ1-2, with D tentatively TRBD1 (5 bases). Germline V gene sequence: CDR1 MGHRA, CDR2 YSYEKL. The V gene lost 0 bases and the J gene lost 7 bases, with 18 bases spanning the gap. The CDR3 length is 16 residues.

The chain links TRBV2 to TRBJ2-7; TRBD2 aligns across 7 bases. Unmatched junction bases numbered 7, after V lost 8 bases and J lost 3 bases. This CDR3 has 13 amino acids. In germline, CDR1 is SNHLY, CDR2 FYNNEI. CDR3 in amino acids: CASQAGRLYEQYF. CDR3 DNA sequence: TGTGCCAGCCAAGCGGGGCGGCTCTACGAGCAGTACTTC.

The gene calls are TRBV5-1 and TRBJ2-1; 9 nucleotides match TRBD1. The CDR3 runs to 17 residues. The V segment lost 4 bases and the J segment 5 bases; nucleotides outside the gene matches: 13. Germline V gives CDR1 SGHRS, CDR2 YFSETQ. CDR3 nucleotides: TGCGCCAGCAGCCGGGGCCGGGACAGGGATTCTAACAATGAGCAGTTCTTC. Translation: CASSRGRDRDSNNEQFF.

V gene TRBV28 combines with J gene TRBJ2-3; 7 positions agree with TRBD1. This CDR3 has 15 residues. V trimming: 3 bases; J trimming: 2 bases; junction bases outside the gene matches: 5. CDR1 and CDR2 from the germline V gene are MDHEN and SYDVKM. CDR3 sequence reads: CASSLGQFLTDTQYF. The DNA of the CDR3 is TGTGCCAGCAGTTTGGGACAGTTCCTCACAGATACGCAGTATTTT. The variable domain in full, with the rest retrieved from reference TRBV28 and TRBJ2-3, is DVKVTQSSRYLVKRTGEKVFLECVQDMDHENMFWYRQDPGLGLRLIYFSYDVKMKEKGDIPEGYSVSREKKERFSLILESASTNQTSMYLCASSLGQFLTDTQYFGPGTRLTVL.

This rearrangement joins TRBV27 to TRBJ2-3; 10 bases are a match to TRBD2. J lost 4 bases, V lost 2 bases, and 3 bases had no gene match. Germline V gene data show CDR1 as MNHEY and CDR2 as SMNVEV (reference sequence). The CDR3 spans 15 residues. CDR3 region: CASSLVAGGSDTQYF. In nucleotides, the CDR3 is TGTGCCAGCAGTTTAGTAGCGGGAGGATCAGATACGCAGTATTTT.

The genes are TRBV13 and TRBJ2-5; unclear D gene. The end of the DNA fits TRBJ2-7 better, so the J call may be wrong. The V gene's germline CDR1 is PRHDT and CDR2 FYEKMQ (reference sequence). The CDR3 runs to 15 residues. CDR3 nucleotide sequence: TGTGCCAGCAGCTTGTCGGGTCACGGCTCCTACGAGCAGTACTTC. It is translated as CASSLSGHGSYEQYF.